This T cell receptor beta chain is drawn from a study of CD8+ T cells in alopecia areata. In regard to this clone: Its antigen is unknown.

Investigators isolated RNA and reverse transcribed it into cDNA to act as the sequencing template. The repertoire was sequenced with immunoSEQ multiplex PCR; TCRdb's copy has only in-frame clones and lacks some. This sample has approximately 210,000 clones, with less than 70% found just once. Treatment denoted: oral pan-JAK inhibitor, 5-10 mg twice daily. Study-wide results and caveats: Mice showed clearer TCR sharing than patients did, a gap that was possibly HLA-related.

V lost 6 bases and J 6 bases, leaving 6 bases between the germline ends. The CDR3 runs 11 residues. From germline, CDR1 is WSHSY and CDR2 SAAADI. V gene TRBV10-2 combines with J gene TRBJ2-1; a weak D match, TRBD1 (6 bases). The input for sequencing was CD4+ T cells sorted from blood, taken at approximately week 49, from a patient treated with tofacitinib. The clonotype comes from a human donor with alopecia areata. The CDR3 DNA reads TGCGCCAGCAGGGGGGCCAATGAGCAGTTCTTC. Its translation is CASRGANEQFF.